This is a list of T cell receptor beta chains from one sample in a study of blood T cell repertoires in COVID-19. The assay was immunoSEQ multiplex PCR, and TCRdb's table has in-frame clones only and misses some. The table has some 54,000 clones, approximately 85% seen once; the top ten hold more than 20%. Material: peripheral blood. The receptors here all came from a woman of 80 years or more with COVID-19, enrolled during active disease. The CDR3 runs from the conserved cysteine through the conserved F or W. A D gene is named only where the DNA matches it firmly. Clone size is not always given. Where it is, it says once, few, many or a class for expanded clones.

j_call v_call clone_size d_call cdr3_nt cdr3_aa
TRBJ2-1 TRBV7-8 . . TGTGCCAGCAGTTCCCCTGGGCAGGGGCCCTACAATGAGCAGTTCTTC CASSSPGQGPYNEQFF
TRBJ2-1 TRBV29-1 . TRBD2 TGCAGCGTTGATAGCAGCGGGAGGCCCTTCTCCTACAATGAGCAGTTCTTC CSVDSSGRPFSYNEQFF
TRBJ2-1 TRBV28 . . TGTGCCAGCAGTTTATTCGATGAGCAGTTCTTC CASSLFDEQFF
TRBJ2-1 TRBV27 . TRBD1 TGTGCCAGCAGTTTTCGACAGGGGGCGGGCAATGAGCAGTTCTTC CASSFRQGAGNEQFF
TRBJ1-6 TRBV5-1 . . TGCGCCAGCAGCTTGGGGCAGGGGAGTGGTTCACCCCTCCACTTT CASSLGQGSGSPLHF
TRBJ1-2 TRBV6-5 . TRBD1 TGTGCCAGCGGGGGACAGCGAGGAGGGGGCTACACCTTC CASGGQRGGGYTF
TRBJ2-7 TRBV6-5 . TRBD1 TGTGCCAGCCGGACAGGGGAGGGCGAGCAGTACTTC CASRTGEGEQYF
TRBJ1-3 TRBV3-1/TRBV3-2 . . TGTGCCAGCAGTCTCAGGGAAGCTGGAAACACCATATATTTT CASSLREAGNTIYF
TRBJ1-5 TRBV30 . . TGTGCCTGGAGTCCCTCACCAGGAGTTAGCGGACCCCAGCATTTT CAWSPSPGVSGPQHF
TRBJ2-1 TRBV7-3 . TRBD2 TGTGCCAGCAGCGGAGCGGGAGCGCAGTTCTTC CASSGAGAQFF
TRBJ2-1 TRBV7-6 . TRBD2 TGTGCCAGCAGCTTAGCTTGGTTAGCGGGAGGCGATGAGCAGTTCTTC CASSLAWLAGGDEQFF
TRBJ2-7 TRBV12-3/TRBV12-4 few . TGTGCCAGCAGTCCGACTTCCTCCTACGAGCAGTACTTC CASSPTSSYEQYF
TRBJ2-7 TRBV5-1 . TRBD1 TGCGCCGGTCCCCGGGACAGTTCTGATGAGCAGTACTTC CAGPRDSSDEQYF
TRBJ1-3 TRBV18 . . TGTGCCAGCTCATCACAGGGAGCTGGAAACACCATATATTTT CASSSQGAGNTIYF
TRBJ2-3 TRBV4-1 . TRBD2 TGCGCCAGCAGCCAGAATAGCGGGAGCACAGATACGCAGTATTTT CASSQNSGSTDTQYF
TRBJ1-4 TRBV27 . . TGTGCCAGCAGTCCAAAGCGCGGGAATCTGGATGAAAAACTGTTTTTT CASSPKRGNLDEKLFF
TRBJ1-2 TRBV9 . . TGTGCCAGCAGCGTAACAGGCTATGGCTACACCTTC CASSVTGYGYTF
TRBJ2-7 TRBV29-1 . TRBD2 TGCAGCGCAGGGACTAGCGGAAACTACGAGCAGTACTTC CSAGTSGNYEQYF
TRBJ1-5 TRBV7-8 . . TGTGCCAGCAGCTTAGGGACAGTGAATCAGCCCCAGCATTTT CASSLGTVNQPQHF
TRBJ2-7 TRBV29-1 once . TGCAGCGTTGAATTGAGGGCATTGGGCGAGCAGTACTTC CSVELRALGEQYF
TRBJ2-1 TRBV10-1 few TRBD2 TGCGCCAGCAGTGGTGGAGGACTAGCGGGAAATGAGCAGTTCTTC CASSGGGLAGNEQFF
TRBJ1-3 TRBV14 . . TGTGCCAGCAGCCACGACAGATTCTCTGGAAACACCATATATTTT CASSHDRFSGNTIYF
TRBJ2-3 TRBV6-5 . . TGTGCCAGCAGTTACTCGAGCGGGACGCAGTATTTT CASSYSSGTQYF
TRBJ2-2 TRBV19 . . TGTGCCAGTAGTGACCCCGGGACTCTGAACACCGGGGAGCTGTTTTTT CASSDPGTLNTGELFF
TRBJ2-2 TRBV27 few . TGTGCCAGCAGGTGGACAGATAACACCGGGGAGCTGTTTTTT CASRWTDNTGELFF
TRBJ2-1 TRBV25-1 once . TGTGCCAGCAGTGAATTCTATGGCGGTCGATACAATGAGCAGTTCTTC CASSEFYGGRYNEQFF
TRBJ2-1 TRBV7-3 . TRBD2 TGTGCCAGCAGCTTAAATAGCGGGACCCACAATGAGCAGTTCTTC CASSLNSGTHNEQFF
TRBJ2-7 TRBV10-1 . . TGCGCCAGCAGTGAGGGGGCGTTTCTAAAGGTCTCCTACGAGCAGTACTTC CASSEGAFLKVSYEQYF
TRBJ2-5 TRBV5-1 . TRBD1 TGCGCCAGCAGCTTGGCCTCTACAGGGGGCGCCGGGACCCAGTACTTC CASSLASTGGAGTQYF
TRBJ2-5 TRBV5-4 few . TGTGCCAGCAGCGGGTTTGAGGGATTTGAGACCCAGTACTTC CASSGFEGFETQYF
TRBJ2-3 TRBV5-5 . TRBD2 TGTGCCAGCAGCTTCGAAGCGGGAGGGCCAGATACGCAGTATTTT CASSFEAGGPDTQYF
TRBJ2-1 TRBV29-1 . . TGCAGCGTTGAAGCCGGACAGAGCTACAATGAGCAGTTCTTC CSVEAGQSYNEQFF
TRBJ2-1 TRBV7-9 few TRBD2 TGTGCCAGCAAAATAGGGACTAAGCCGCGGGGTGAGCAGTTCTTC CASKIGTKPRGEQFF
TRBJ1-4 TRBV2 . . TGTGCCAGCCGGGGAACTGCAACTAATGAAAAACTGTTTTTT CASRGTATNEKLFF
TRBJ2-1 TRBV20-1 . . TGCAGTGCTAGTGGCGGGGATCTCCTACAATCCGAGCAGTTCTTC CSASGGDLLQSEQFF
TRBJ2-7 TRBV19 . TRBD2 TGTGCCAGTAGCCGGAGGGGAGGGAGTAGCCACTACGAGCAGTACTTC CASSRRGGSSHYEQYF
TRBJ2-7 TRBV5-4 . TRBD2 TGTGCCAGCAGCGCAAATAGCGGGACCTACGAGCAGTACTTC CASSANSGTYEQYF
TRBJ2-1 TRBV9 . TRBD2 TGTGCCAGCAGCGTAGAGGGGGGACTAGCGGCCTACAATGAGCAGTTCTTC CASSVEGGLAAYNEQFF
TRBJ2-7 TRBV7-2 . TRBD2 TGTGCCAGCAGCTTACGACTAGCGGGAGAGGTGGGTGAGCAGTACTTC CASSLRLAGEVGEQYF
TRBJ2-7 TRBV6-1 . . TGTGCCAGCAGTGATAAGAGCTTACCCCAATCCTACGAGCAGTACTTC CASSDKSLPQSYEQYF
TRBJ2-7 TRBV9 . . TGTGCCAGCAGCGCAGGGAACTCCCGGAGCGAGCAGTACTTC CASSAGNSRSEQYF
TRBJ1-1 TRBV5-1 . TRBD1 TGCGCCAGCACCATATCCGGGACAGAGAACACTGAAGCTTTCTTT CASTISGTENTEAFF
TRBJ1-2 TRBV28 few TRBD1 TGTGCCAGCAGTTCGGACAGGGGGCTCTATGGCTACACCTTC CASSSDRGLYGYTF
TRBJ1-3 TRBV18 . TRBD1 TGTGCCAGCTCAGCGGACAGGATGTTAAACACCATATATTTT CASSADRMLNTIYF
TRBJ2-7 TRBV2 . TRBD2 TGTGCCAGCACCCGGGAGGGGGGGCGCTCGGAGCAGTACTTC CASTREGGRSEQYF
TRBJ2-3 TRBV5-6 once . TGTGCCAGCACCAAGCCGTCGCGGGAACTCACAGATACGCAGTATTTT CASTKPSRELTDTQYF
TRBJ2-5 TRBV3-1/TRBV3-2 . . TGTGCCAGCAGCCTGCGTGGAGGGGAGACCCAGTACTTC CASSLRGGETQYF
TRBJ2-1 TRBV24-1 . TRBD1 TGTGCCACCAGTGATGAACGGGACAGGGACGATGAGCAGTTCTTC CATSDERDRDDEQFF
TRBJ2-1 TRBV19 . . TGTGCCAGTAGTCGGACTGCTTTTGTGCGTGAGCAGTTCTTC CASSRTAFVREQFF
TRBJ1-2 TRBV6-5 . TRBD1 TGTGCCAGCAGTTACTCAACAGGGGATGGCTACACCTTC CASSYSTGDGYTF
TRBJ1-3 TRBV3-1/TRBV3-2 . . TGTGCCAGCAGCCAAGCGTCAGGGTCCGGAAACACCATATATTTT CASSQASGSGNTIYF
TRBJ2-1 TRBV9 . TRBD2 TGTGCCAGCAGCGTCGGCGGGAGTGGGAATGAGCAGTTCTTC CASSVGGSGNEQFF
TRBJ2-7 TRBV7-2 . TRBD2 TGTGCCAGCAGCTTAAGAGCGGGGAACTCCTACGAGCAGTACTTC CASSLRAGNSYEQYF
TRBJ2-7 TRBV30 . TRBD1 TGTGCCTATGGGACAGGAGCCTACGAGCAGTACTTC CAYGTGAYEQYF
TRBJ1-2 TRBV28 . . TGTGCCAGCAGTTTTGGCGCCCTAGTCGCCTTC CASSFGALVAF
TRBJ2-7 TRBV7-8 . . TGTGCCAGCAGCTCCCGGGAAGCGGGCGGCTCCTACGAGCAGTACTTC CASSSREAGGSYEQYF